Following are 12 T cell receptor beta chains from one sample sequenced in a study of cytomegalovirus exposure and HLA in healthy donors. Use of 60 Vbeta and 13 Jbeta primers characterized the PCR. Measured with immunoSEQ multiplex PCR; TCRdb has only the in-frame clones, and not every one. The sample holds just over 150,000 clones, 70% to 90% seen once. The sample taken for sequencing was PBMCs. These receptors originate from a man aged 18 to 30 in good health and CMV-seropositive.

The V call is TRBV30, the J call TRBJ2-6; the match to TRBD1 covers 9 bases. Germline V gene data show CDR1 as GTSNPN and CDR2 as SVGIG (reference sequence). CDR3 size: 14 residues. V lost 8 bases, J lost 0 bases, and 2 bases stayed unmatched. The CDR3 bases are TGTGCCCGGGGACAGGGCTCTGGGGCCAACGTCCTGACTTTC. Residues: CARGQGSGANVLTF.

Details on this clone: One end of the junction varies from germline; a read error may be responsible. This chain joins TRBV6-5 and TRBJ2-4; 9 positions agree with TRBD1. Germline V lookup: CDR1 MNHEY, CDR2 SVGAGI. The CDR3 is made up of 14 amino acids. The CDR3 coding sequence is TGTGCCAGTAAAGCGGGACAGGGAGGGAACAGTCAGTACTTC. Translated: CASKAGQGGNSQYF.

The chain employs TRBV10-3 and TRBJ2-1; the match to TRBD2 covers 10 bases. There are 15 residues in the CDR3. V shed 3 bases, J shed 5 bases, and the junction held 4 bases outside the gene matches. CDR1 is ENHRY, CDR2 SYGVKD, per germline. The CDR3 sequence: CAISDTGTSDNEQFF. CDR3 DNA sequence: TGTGCCATCAGTGACACCGGGACTAGCGACAATGAGCAGTTCTTC.

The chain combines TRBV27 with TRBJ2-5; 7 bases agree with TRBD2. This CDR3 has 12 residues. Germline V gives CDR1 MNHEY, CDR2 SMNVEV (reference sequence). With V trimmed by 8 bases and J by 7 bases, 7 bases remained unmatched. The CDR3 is CASALWGGTQYF. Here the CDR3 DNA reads TGTGCCAGCGCCCTTTGGGGGGGGACCCAGTACTTC.

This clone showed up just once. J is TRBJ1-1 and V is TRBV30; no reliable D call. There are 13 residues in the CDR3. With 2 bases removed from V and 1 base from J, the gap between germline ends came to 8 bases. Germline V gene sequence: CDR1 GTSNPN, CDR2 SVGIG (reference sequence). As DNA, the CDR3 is TGTGCCTGGAGTCCAGACTCGAACACTGAAGCTTTCTTT. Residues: CAWSPDSNTEAFF. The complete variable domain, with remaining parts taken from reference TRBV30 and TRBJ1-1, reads SQTIHQWPATLVQPVGSPLSLECTVEGTSNPNLYWYRQAAGRGLQLLFYSVGIGQISSEVPQNLSASRPQDRQFILSSKKLLLSDSGFYLCAWSPDSNTEAFFGQGTRLTVV.

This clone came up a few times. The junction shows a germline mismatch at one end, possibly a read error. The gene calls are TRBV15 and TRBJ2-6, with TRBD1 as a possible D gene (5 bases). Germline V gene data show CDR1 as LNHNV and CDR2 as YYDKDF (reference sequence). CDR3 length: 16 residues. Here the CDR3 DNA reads TGTGCCACCAGCAGAGCGACAGACTCTGGGGCCAACGGCCTGACTTTC. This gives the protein CATSRATDSGANGLTF.

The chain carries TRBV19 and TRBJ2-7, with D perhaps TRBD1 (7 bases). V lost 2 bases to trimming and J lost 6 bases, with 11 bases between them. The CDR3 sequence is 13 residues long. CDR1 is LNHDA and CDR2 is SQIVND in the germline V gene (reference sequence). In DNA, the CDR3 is TGTGCCAGTAGTATACGCCAGGGGGGCGAGCAGTACTTC. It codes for CASSIRQGGEQYF.

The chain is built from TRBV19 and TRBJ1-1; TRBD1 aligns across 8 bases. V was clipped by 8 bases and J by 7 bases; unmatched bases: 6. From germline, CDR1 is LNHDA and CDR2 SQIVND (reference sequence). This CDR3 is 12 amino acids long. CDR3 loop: CASSTGALEAFF. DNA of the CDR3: TGTGCCAGTTCGACAGGGGCTCTTGAAGCTTTCTTT.

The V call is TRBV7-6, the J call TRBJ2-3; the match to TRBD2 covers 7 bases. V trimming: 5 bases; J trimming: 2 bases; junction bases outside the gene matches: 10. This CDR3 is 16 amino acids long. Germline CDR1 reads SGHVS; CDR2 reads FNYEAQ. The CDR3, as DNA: TGTGCCAGCAGCACGCTTGGGGAGGGCCACACAGATACGCAGTATTTT. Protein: CASSTLGEGHTDTQYF.

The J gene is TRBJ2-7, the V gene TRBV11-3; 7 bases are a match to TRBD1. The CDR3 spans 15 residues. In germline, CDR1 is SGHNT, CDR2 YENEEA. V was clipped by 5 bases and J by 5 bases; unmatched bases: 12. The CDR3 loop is CASSPSGSGTDEQYF. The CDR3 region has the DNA TGTGCCAGCAGCCCCTCCGGGTCGGGGACAGACGAGCAGTACTTC. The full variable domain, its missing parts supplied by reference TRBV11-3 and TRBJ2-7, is EAGVVQSPRYKIIEKKQPVAFWCNPISGHNTLYWYLQNLGQGPELLIRYENEEAVDDSQLPKDRFSAERLKGVDSTLKIQPAELGDSAVYLCASSPSGSGTDEQYFGPGTRLTVT.

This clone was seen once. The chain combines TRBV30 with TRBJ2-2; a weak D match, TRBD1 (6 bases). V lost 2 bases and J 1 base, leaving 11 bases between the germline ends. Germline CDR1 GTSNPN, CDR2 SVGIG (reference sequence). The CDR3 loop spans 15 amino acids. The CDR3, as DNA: TGTGCCTGGAGTACAGGGTCGGGGAACACCGGGGAGCTGTTTTTT. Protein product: CAWSTGSGNTGELFF.

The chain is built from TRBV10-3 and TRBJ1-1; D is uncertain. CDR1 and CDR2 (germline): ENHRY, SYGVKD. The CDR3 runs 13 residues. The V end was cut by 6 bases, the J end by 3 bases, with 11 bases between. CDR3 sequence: CAIRIGGDTEAFF. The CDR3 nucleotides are TGTGCCATCAGGATTGGCGGGGACACTGAAGCTTTCTTT.